The following is a T cell receptor beta chain sequence with its context. Profiled with immunoSEQ multiplex PCR; TCRdb holds only in-frame clones, not every one. This table has around 160,000 clones, over 80% appearing once. The data were taken from a study of blood T cell repertoires in COVID-19. Study-level information: The United States, Italy and Spain supplied acute and convalescent COVID-19 samples.

Trimming at V came to 1 base and at J to 1 base, leaving 2 bases not matched to a gene. The CDR3 consists of 15 residues. CDR1 is MGHRA and CDR2 is YSYEKL in the germline V gene. This chain joins TRBV4-1 and TRBJ1-1, with 8 nucleotides matching TRBD1. The sequencing sample was made of peripheral blood. The sequence derives from a man aged 80 or over with acute or convalescent COVID-19. The CDR3 nucleotides are TGCGCCAGCAGCCAAGGTGGGACAGGGAACACTGAAGCTTTCTTT. Residues: CASSQGGTGNTEAFF.